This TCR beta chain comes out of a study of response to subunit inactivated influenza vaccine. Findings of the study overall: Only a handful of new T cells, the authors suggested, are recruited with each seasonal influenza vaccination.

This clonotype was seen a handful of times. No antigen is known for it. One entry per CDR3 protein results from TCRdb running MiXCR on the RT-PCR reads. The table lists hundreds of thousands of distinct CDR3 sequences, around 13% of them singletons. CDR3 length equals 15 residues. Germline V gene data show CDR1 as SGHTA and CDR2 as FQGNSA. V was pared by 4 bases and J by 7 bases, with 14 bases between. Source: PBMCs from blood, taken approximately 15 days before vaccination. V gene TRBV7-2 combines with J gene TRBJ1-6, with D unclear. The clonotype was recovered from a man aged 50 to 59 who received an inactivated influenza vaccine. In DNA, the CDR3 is TGTGCCAGCAGCTCCACCCGGACTCGGAATTCACCCCTCCACTTT. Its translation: CASSSTRTRNSPLHF. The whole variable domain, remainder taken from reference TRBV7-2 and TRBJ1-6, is GAGVSQSPSNKVTEKGKDVELRCDPISGHTALYWYRQSLGQGLEFLIYFQGNSAPDKSGLPSDRFSAERTGGSVSTLTIQRTQQEDSAVYLCASSSTRTRNSPLHFGNGTRLTVT.